This T cell receptor (beta chain) was documented in a study of HIV-infected children after antiretroviral therapy interruption. Across the study: Samples from the continuous-treatment group were taken at weeks 0, 48 and 150.

Per germline, CDR1 SGDLS and CDR2 YYNGEE. The CDR3 is 17 amino acids. V was pared by 6 bases and J by 3 bases, with 9 bases of the junction left unmatched. This clonotype was counted at least ten times. The antigen remains unidentified. Findings and caveats of the study: Naive CD4+ sequences overlapped less between time points once interruption began.

Treatment denoted: PENTA 11 planned treatment interruption arm or continuous ART arm. Unique molecular identifiers were included in an RNA-based 3' RACE TCR library. TCRdb fed the 3' RACE reads into MiXCR, producing one record per CDR3 protein. The table includes 90,000 or so distinct CDR3 sequences, approximately 6.9% detected once. The chain is built from TRBV9 and TRBJ2-3; 14 bases align to TRBD2. This specimen consisted of CD45RA+ CD4+ T cells from PBMCs, pooled from several time points, obtained from a donor given antiretroviral therapy, either interrupted or continuous. Subset indicated: naive CD4+ CD45RA+ CD45RO- T cells. This receptor was taken from a pool of human donors with HIV. In DNA form, the CDR3 reads TGTGCCAGCACCCGACTAGCGGGGGGGCCGGGAACAGATACGCAGTATTTT. Residues: CASTRLAGGPGTDTQYF.